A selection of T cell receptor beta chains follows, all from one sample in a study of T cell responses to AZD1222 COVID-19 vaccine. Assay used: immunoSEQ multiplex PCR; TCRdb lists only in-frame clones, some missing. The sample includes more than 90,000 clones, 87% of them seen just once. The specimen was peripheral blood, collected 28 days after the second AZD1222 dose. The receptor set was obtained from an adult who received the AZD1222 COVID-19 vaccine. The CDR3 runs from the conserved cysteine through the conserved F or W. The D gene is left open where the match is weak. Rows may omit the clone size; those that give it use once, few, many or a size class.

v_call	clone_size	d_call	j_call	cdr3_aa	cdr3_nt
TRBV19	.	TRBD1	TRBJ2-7	CASSPGTGVSGEQYF	TGTGCCAGTAGTCCCGGGACAGGGGTGTCCGGCGAGCAGTACTTC
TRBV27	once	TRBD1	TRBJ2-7	CASSQAGTGSHEQYF	TGTGCCAGCAGCCAAGCCGGGACAGGGAGCCACGAGCAGTACTTC
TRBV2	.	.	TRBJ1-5	CASNRAYGNQPQHF	TGTGCCAGTAACCGGGCCTACGGCAATCAGCCCCAGCATTTT
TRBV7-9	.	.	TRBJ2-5	CASSPTSSAETQYF	TGTGCCAGCAGCCCCACTTCTAGCGCCGAGACCCAGTACTTC
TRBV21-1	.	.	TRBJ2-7	CASRETGTYEQYF	TGTGCCAGCAGGGAGACAGGGACCTACGAGCAGTACTTC
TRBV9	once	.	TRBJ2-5	CASSVGLGGAGETQYF	TGTGCCAGCAGCGTAGGGTTGGGGGGAGCGGGAGAGACCCAGTACTTC
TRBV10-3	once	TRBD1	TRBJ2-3	CATGQGASTDTQYF	TGTGCCACTGGACAGGGTGCTAGCACAGATACGCAGTATTTT
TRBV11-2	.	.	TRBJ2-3	CASNPGRGGTDTQYF	TGTGCCAGCAACCCCGGTCGGGGAGGCACAGATACGCAGTATTTT
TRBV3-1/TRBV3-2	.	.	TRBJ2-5	CASSPSYQETQYF	TGTGCCAGCAGCCCTTCGTACCAAGAGACCCAGTACTTC
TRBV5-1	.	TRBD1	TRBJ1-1	CASSSGTGVMNTEAFF	TGCGCCAGCAGCTCAGGGACAGGGGTTATGAACACTGAAGCTTTCTTT
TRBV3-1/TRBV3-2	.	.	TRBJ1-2	CASSQGVGAKIYGYTF	TGTGCCAGCAGCCAAGGAGTCGGGGCTAAAATCTATGGCTACACCTTC
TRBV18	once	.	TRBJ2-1	CASSPSGLFRLF	TGTGCCAGCTCACCATCTGGACTATTTAGGCTCTTC
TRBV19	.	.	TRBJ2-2	CASRSAGDILTGELFF	TGTGCGAGTAGGTCGGCCGGGGACATCCTCACCGGGGAGCTGTTTTTT
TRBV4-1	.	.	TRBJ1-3	CASSPGSGNTIYF	TGCGCCAGCAGCCCAGGGTCCGGAAACACCATATATTTT
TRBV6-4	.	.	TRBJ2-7	CASSDPSCPGEQYF	TGTGCCAGCAGTGATCCTAGCTGCCCCGGCGAGCAGTACTTC
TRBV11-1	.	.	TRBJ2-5	CASSPPQGRETQYF	TGTGCCAGCAGCCCGCCCCAGGGGCGAGAGACCCAGTACTTC
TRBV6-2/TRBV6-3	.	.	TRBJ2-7	CASSSTYSYEQYF	TGTGCCAGCAGTTCAACTTACTCCTACGAGCAGTACTTC
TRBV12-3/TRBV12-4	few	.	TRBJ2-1	CASSLLLYNEQFF	TGTGCCAGCAGTTTACTCCTCTACAATGAGCAGTTCTTC
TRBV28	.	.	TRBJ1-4	CASSLRSNEKLFF	TGTGCCAGCAGTTTAAGGTCTAATGAAAAACTGTTTTTT
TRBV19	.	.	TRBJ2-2	CASSIDGTGELFF	TGTGCCAGTAGTATAGACGGCACCGGGGAGCTGTTTTTT
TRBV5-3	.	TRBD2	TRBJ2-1	CARSLPGTRRPVQDNEQFF	TGTGCCAGAAGCTTACCCGGGACTAGGCGCCCGGTCCAGGATAATGAGCAGTTCTTC
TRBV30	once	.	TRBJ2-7	CAWSEGWSYEQYF	TGTGCCTGGAGCGAAGGGTGGTCCTACGAGCAGTACTTC
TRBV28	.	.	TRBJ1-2	CASSLGGANYGYTF	TGTGCCAGCAGTTTAGGGGGCGCCAACTATGGCTACACCTTC
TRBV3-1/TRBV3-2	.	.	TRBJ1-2	CASSQGSLYGYTF	TGTGCCAGCAGCCAGGGGTCCCTCTATGGCTACACCTTC
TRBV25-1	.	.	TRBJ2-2	CASTTSPGELFF	TGTGCCAGCACCACAAGCCCCGGGGAGCTGTTTTTT
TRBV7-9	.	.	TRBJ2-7	CASSLGDLYEQYF	TGTGCCAGCAGCTTAGGAGACCTCTACGAGCAGTACTTC
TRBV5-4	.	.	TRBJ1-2	CASSLRGDGYTF	TGTGCCAGCAGCCTCAGAGGGGATGGCTACACCTTC
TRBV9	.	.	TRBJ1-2	CASSALSGGAHGYTF	TGTGCCAGCAGCGCCCTCTCGGGGGGGGCACATGGCTACACCTTC
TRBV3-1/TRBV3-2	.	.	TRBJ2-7	CASSQDFVELYF	TGTGCCAGCAGCCAAGATTTTGTCGAATTGTACTTC
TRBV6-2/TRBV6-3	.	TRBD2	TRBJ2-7	CASSYWLAGDGEQYF	TGTGCCAGCAGTTACTGGCTAGCGGGAGATGGAGAGCAGTACTTC
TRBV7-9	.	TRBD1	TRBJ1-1	CASSLGAGGAKAFF	TGTGCCAGCAGCTTAGGGGCAGGGGGCGCGAAGGCTTTCTTT